Only a few counts were recorded for the clone carrying this T cell receptor (beta chain). Its matching antigen is unknown. A much larger clone sits a single nucleotide away, making a read error possible. Among the patients, none had received any treatment before thyroid surgery. These data originate in a study of metastatic and nonmetastatic thyroid tumors. Looking at the study overall: Thyroid patients, malignant and benign, had repertoires compared across blood and tumor or nodule tissue. Study-level results: Reportedly, malignant thyroid tumors had significantly higher TCR beta diversity than benign nodules, in blood and tumor.

Per the study methods: Between-group CDR3 differences, defined by clinicopathological status, yielded a distant-metastasis classifier for papillary thyroid cancer. TCRdb re-called clones from the PCR reads using MiXCR. For this entry, the V and J calls and clone size follow TCRdb and not the study's own pipeline. The sample has 20,000 to 30,000 clones, around 15% seen once. The CDR3 totals 15 residues. V was pared by 7 bases and J by 8 bases, with 24 bases between. Germline V gene sequence: CDR1 SQVTM, CDR2 ANQGSEA. The V gene is TRBV29-1, the J gene TRBJ2-1; D possibly matches TRBD1 or TRBD2 (5 bases each). This TCR was sampled from a female donor with papillary thyroid cancer or a benign thyroid nodule (not recorded which). Some clones in this sample may be carry-over from other donors' samples. Sequenced sample: blood. The CDR3 sequence is CSGTDQDPWGDEQFF. The CDR3 DNA follows: TGCAGCGGGACTGATCAGGACCCATGGGGCGATGAGCAGTTCTTC.